Listed below are T cell receptor beta chains from one sample, sequenced in a study of blood T cells in healthy people across ages. Each CDR3 protein is one row after TCRdb ran MiXCR on the 5' RACE reads. The sample has roughly 1,000,000 distinct CDR3 sequences, under 30% seen once. The same sample was also studied in work on T cells of mothers and their children.

The specimen sequenced was blood. These receptors all stem from a girl aged 2 to 9 in good health. Each CDR3 is given without its conserved first and last residue.

J gene: TRBJ1-6
V gene: TRBV20-1
CDR3 protein: SARVTGAVWNSPLH

J gene: TRBJ1-2
V gene: TRBV4-2
CDR3 protein: ASSQDRTQGGLFGYGYT

J gene: TRBJ2-3
V gene: TRBV20-1
CDR3 protein: SARDPVSTDTQY

J gene: TRBJ1-1
V gene: TRBV2
CDR3 protein: ATPRVNTEAF

J gene: TRBJ2-5
V gene: TRBV10-3
CDR3 protein: AISDPRGAETQY

J gene: TRBJ2-1
V gene: TRBV7-8
CDR3 protein: ASSLARGLASPYNEQF

J gene: TRBJ2-7
V gene: TRBV19
CDR3 protein: ASRGTGSYEQY

J gene: TRBJ1-4
V gene: TRBV20-1
CDR3 protein: SAIRDRGEKLF

J gene: TRBJ1-6
V gene: TRBV4-1
CDR3 protein: ASSQRQGTSSLH

J gene: TRBJ2-5
V gene: TRBV7-9
CDR3 protein: ASSFASQETQY